Listed below are T cell receptor beta chains from one sample, sequenced in a study of immune reconstitution after stem cell transplant in scleroderma. Each CDR3 protein is one row after TCRdb ran MiXCR on the RT-PCR reads. The repertoire consists of roughly 2,000 distinct CDR3 sequences, with approximately 13% occurring once and the leading ten covering approximately 60%. The specimen was obtained before or after autologous hematopoietic stem cell transplantation (not recorded which). These receptors came from a female donor with systemic sclerosis. Both conserved end residues are part of each CDR3. A D gene is named only where the DNA matches it firmly. Part of the rows lack a size; the others show once, few, many or a class for expanded clones.

D gene: TRBD2
J gene: TRBJ2-7
clone size: many
V gene: TRBV7-2
CDR3 length: 18
CDR3 DNA: TGTGCCAGCAGCCCTCGGGGGGCCAGGACTAGCGGAGCCTACGAGCAGTACTTC
CDR3 protein: CASSPRGARTSGAYEQYF

D gene: NA
J gene: TRBJ1-5
clone size: few
V gene: TRBV6-2/TRBV6-3
CDR3 length: 13
CDR3 DNA: TGTGCCAGCGTAAAGAGGGCCGGGCAGCCCCAGCATTTT
CDR3 protein: CASVKRAGQPQHF

D gene: TRBD2
J gene: TRBJ2-2
clone size: medium-sized
V gene: TRBV29-1
CDR3 length: 16
CDR3 DNA: TGCAGCGTTGGAAACCACCGGGGGGGCTGGTCCGGGGAGCTGTTTTTT
CDR3 protein: CSVGNHRGGWSGELFF

D gene: NA
J gene: TRBJ2-7
clone size: many
V gene: TRBV27
CDR3 length: 12
CDR3 DNA: TGTGCCAGCAGTTTCGTGGGGAACGAGCAGTACTTC
CDR3 protein: CASSFVGNEQYF

D gene: TRBD1
J gene: TRBJ1-4
clone size: few
V gene: TRBV5-1
CDR3 length: 13
CDR3 DNA: TGCGCCAGCAGCCCTGGACAGGGAGTAAAACTGTTTTTT
CDR3 protein: CASSPGQGVKLFF

D gene: NA
J gene: TRBJ1-2
clone size: medium-sized
V gene: TRBV10-3
CDR3 length: 14
CDR3 DNA: TGTGCCATCAGTGAGTCGACAGGAGCGGGCGGCTACACCTTC
CDR3 protein: CAISESTGAGGYTF

D gene: TRBD2
J gene: TRBJ2-1
clone size: NA
V gene: TRBV4-2
CDR3 length: 19
CDR3 DNA: TGTGCCAGCAGCCAACTGTCACTAGCGGGGGCAAGCTCCTACAATGAGCAGTTCTTC
CDR3 protein: CASSQLSLAGASSYNEQFF

D gene: NA
J gene: TRBJ2-1
clone size: medium-sized
V gene: TRBV19
CDR3 length: 14
CDR3 DNA: TGTGCCAGTAGTATAGCCGGGGGGCTGATTGAGCAGTTCTTC
CDR3 protein: CASSIAGGLIEQFF

D gene: TRBD2
J gene: TRBJ2-1
clone size: medium-sized
V gene: TRBV10-3
CDR3 length: 15
CDR3 DNA: TGTGCCATCAGTAAGACTAGCGGGGGGGCGAATGAGCAGTTCTTC
CDR3 protein: CAISKTSGGANEQFF

D gene: NA
J gene: TRBJ2-6
clone size: NA
V gene: TRBV4-3
CDR3 length: 19
CDR3 DNA: TGCGCCAGCAGCCAAGAGCATCCAGAGATTTACTCTGGGGCCAACGTCCTGACTTTC
CDR3 protein: CASSQEHPEIYSGANVLTF

D gene: NA
J gene: TRBJ2-3
clone size: large
V gene: TRBV27
CDR3 length: 13
CDR3 DNA: TGTGCCAGCAGTTTTACGGTTGCAGATACGCAGTATTTT
CDR3 protein: CASSFTVADTQYF

D gene: NA
J gene: TRBJ2-3
clone size: medium-sized
V gene: TRBV20-1
CDR3 length: 14
CDR3 DNA: TGCAGTGCTAGGGATGGCACGAGCACAGATACGCAGTATTTT
CDR3 protein: CSARDGTSTDTQYF

D gene: NA
J gene: TRBJ2-4
clone size: medium-sized
V gene: TRBV12-3/TRBV12-4
CDR3 length: 12
CDR3 DNA: TGTGCCAGCAGTTTTGAGGCAACAGATCTGTACTTC
CDR3 protein: CASSFEATDLYF

D gene: NA
J gene: TRBJ1-1
clone size: few
V gene: TRBV5-1
CDR3 length: 16
CDR3 DNA: TGCGCCAGCAGCTTGGAGAAGGGGCGTAAGAACACTGAAGCTTTCTTT
CDR3 protein: CASSLEKGRKNTEAFF

D gene: TRBD1
J gene: TRBJ1-1
clone size: medium-sized
V gene: TRBV20-1
CDR3 length: 13
CDR3 DNA: TGCAGTGCTAGAGAGGGACAGGCGGGTGAAGCTTTCTTT
CDR3 protein: CSAREGQAGEAFF

D gene: TRBD1
J gene: TRBJ1-5
clone size: NA
V gene: TRBV6-4
CDR3 length: 15
CDR3 DNA: TGTGCCAGCAGTGCGGACAGGATTAGCAATCAGCCCCAGCATTTT
CDR3 protein: CASSADRISNQPQHF

D gene: TRBD1
J gene: TRBJ2-3
clone size: medium-sized
V gene: TRBV7-6
CDR3 length: 16
CDR3 DNA: TGTGCCAGCAGCCGATGGACAGGGGCTAGCACAGATACGCAGTATTTT
CDR3 protein: CASSRWTGASTDTQYF

D gene: TRBD1
J gene: TRBJ2-1
clone size: medium-sized
V gene: TRBV2
CDR3 length: 13
CDR3 DNA: TGTGCCAGCGAGCAGGGGGTAGATAATGAGCAGTTCTTC
CDR3 protein: CASEQGVDNEQFF

D gene: NA
J gene: TRBJ2-1
clone size: few
V gene: TRBV6-1
CDR3 length: 15
CDR3 DNA: TGTGCCAGCAGACAGATCCAGGGGTCCTACAATGAGCAGTTCTTC
CDR3 protein: CASRQIQGSYNEQFF

D gene: TRBD1
J gene: TRBJ2-1
clone size: medium-sized
V gene: TRBV14
CDR3 length: 16
CDR3 DNA: TGTGCCAGCAGCCGGATACCGGGACAGGGAGACAATGAGCAGTTCTTC
CDR3 protein: CASSRIPGQGDNEQFF

D gene: TRBD1
J gene: TRBJ2-7
clone size: many
V gene: TRBV28
CDR3 length: 16
CDR3 DNA: TGTGCCAGCAGTTTACCTATAGGGACAGGGGGCGACGAGCAGTACTTC
CDR3 protein: CASSLPIGTGGDEQYF

D gene: TRBD1
J gene: TRBJ1-1
clone size: many
V gene: TRBV12-3/TRBV12-4
CDR3 length: 14
CDR3 DNA: TGTGCCAGCATACGGGACAGGGTGAACACTGAAGCTTTCTTT
CDR3 protein: CASIRDRVNTEAFF

D gene: NA
J gene: TRBJ2-5
clone size: medium-sized
V gene: TRBV28
CDR3 length: 15
CDR3 DNA: TGTGCCAGCAGTTTTGACAGGTTCGAACAAGAGACCCAGTACTTC
CDR3 protein: CASSFDRFEQETQYF

D gene: TRBD1
J gene: TRBJ2-7
clone size: medium-sized
V gene: TRBV12-3/TRBV12-4
CDR3 length: 14
CDR3 DNA: TGTGCCAGCAGTCATGGGACAGGGGCTTACGAGCAGTACTTC
CDR3 protein: CASSHGTGAYEQYF

D gene: NA
J gene: TRBJ2-1
clone size: NA
V gene: TRBV20-1
CDR3 length: 13
CDR3 DNA: TGCAGTGCTGGCCGGGACGGGTACAATGAGCAGTTCTTC
CDR3 protein: CSAGRDGYNEQFF

D gene: NA
J gene: TRBJ2-5
clone size: NA
V gene: TRBV20-1
CDR3 length: 13
CDR3 DNA: TGCAGTGCTCCGGGGACGGCGAGGGAGACCCAGTACTTC
CDR3 protein: CSAPGTARETQYF

D gene: TRBD1
J gene: TRBJ1-1
clone size: medium-sized
V gene: TRBV20-1
CDR3 length: 12
CDR3 DNA: TGCAGTGCGGGACAGGCGATGGCTGAAGCTTTCTTT
CDR3 protein: CSAGQAMAEAFF

D gene: TRBD1
J gene: TRBJ1-2
clone size: NA
V gene: TRBV6-5
CDR3 length: 15
CDR3 DNA: TGTGCCAGCAGTCGCCGAGAGGGACAGGGGTTTGGCTACACCTTC
CDR3 protein: CASSRREGQGFGYTF

D gene: NA
J gene: TRBJ2-5
clone size: many
V gene: TRBV7-2
CDR3 length: 14
CDR3 DNA: TGTGCCAGCAGGCCGGGTGGGGACCGAGAGACCCAGTACTTC
CDR3 protein: CASRPGGDRETQYF

D gene: NA
J gene: TRBJ2-5
clone size: medium-sized
V gene: TRBV5-1
CDR3 length: 13
CDR3 DNA: TGCGCCAGCAGTTGGGAGGTCCAAGAGACCCAGTACTTC
CDR3 protein: CASSWEVQETQYF